The 21 T cell receptor beta chains reported below all come from one sample, sequenced in a study of Graves' ophthalmopathy and Graves' hyperthyroidism. Amplified material comprised TCR beta CDR3 regions derived from RNA transcripts. Second-round multiplex PCR came after a first-round RT-PCR that employed HTBI primers. Each CDR3 protein is one row after TCRdb ran MiXCR on the multiplex PCR reads. The sample includes about 1.1 million distinct CDR3 sequences, about 35% of them seen just once. Material for sequencing was peripheral blood or thyroid tissue (not recorded which). These receptor sequences come from an adult man with Graves' hyperthyroidism.

This chain uses TRBV11-2 with TRBJ1-2, with 12 bases aligning to TRBD1. The CDR3 sequence is 15 residues long. Germline V CDR1 and CDR2: SGHAT, FQNNGV. J was trimmed by 7 bases and V by 7 bases; bases with no gene match: 10. The CDR3 here is CASTGTGGGSGGYTF. In DNA, the CDR3 is TGTGCCAGCACCGGGACAGGGGGCGGATCGGGTGGCTACACCTTC.

This clonotype showed up just a few times. One end of the junction is discordant with germline, which a read error may explain. V usage is TRBV25-1 and J usage is TRBJ2-5; TRBD2 matches 11 bases. This CDR3 spans 14 amino acids. CDR1 is MGHDK and CDR2 is SYGVNS in the germline V gene. The CDR3 sequence: CARSARLAGETQYF. The CDR3 nucleotides read TGTGCCCGCAGTGCACGACTAGCGGGGGAGACCCAGTACTTC.

V and J are TRBV25-1 and TRBJ2-5, with 15 bases lining up with TRBD2. In germline, CDR1 is MGHDK, CDR2 SYGVNS. After removal of 3 bases from V and 4 bases from J, the junction contained 12 bases not matched to a gene. This CDR3 comprises 19 residues. In DNA, the CDR3 is TGTGCCAGCAGTGACGGGTTGCCGGGACTAGCGGGGGGTGGAGAGACCCAGTACTTC. It specifies CASSDGLPGLAGGGETQYF.

This clonotype was seen more than once but under ten times. Given a much more abundant clone one base away, this may be a read error. The missing conserved phenylalanine or tryptophan at the end of this CDR3 makes a read error likely. V and J are TRBV14 and TRBJ1-2; 9 bases are a match to TRBD1. CDR3 length: 14 amino acids. Germline lookup yields CDR1 SGHDN and CDR2 FVKESK. V lost 3 bases and J lost 8; bases outside the gene matches: 7. CDR3 residues: CASSQDRGSYGYTL. The DNA of the CDR3 is TGTGCCAGCAGCCAGGACAGGGGTTCCTACGGCTACACCCTC.

J is TRBJ2-5 and V is TRBV29-1; 7 nucleotides agree with TRBD1. V lost 1 base and J lost 3; bases outside the gene matches: 8. CDR1 SQVTM and CDR2 ANQGSEA come from the germline V gene. The CDR3 totals 15 residues. Here the CDR3 DNA reads TGCAGCGTTGAAGCAGGGAACAGGGGCGAAGAGACCCAGTACTTC. Amino acid sequence: CSVEAGNRGEETQYF.

This clonotype has a handful of counts. The junction differs from germline at one of its ends, possibly a read error. This chain joins TRBV7-9 and TRBJ2-7, with D perhaps TRBD1 or TRBD2 (5 bases each). The CDR3 length is 13 residues. The germline V gene has CDR1 SEHNR and CDR2 FQNEAQ (reference sequence). This CDR3 reads CASSPKIYGTKVF. The CDR3 DNA reads TGCGCCAGCAGCCCTAAGATATACGGGACGAAGGTCTTC. The full variable domain, completed using reference TRBV7-9 and TRBJ2-7, is DTGVSQNPRHKITKRGQNVTFRCDPISEHNRLYWYRQTLGQGPEFLTYFQNEAQLEKSRLLSDRFSAERPKGSFSTLEIQRTEQGDSAMYLCASSPKIYGTKVFGPGTRLTVT.

This clonotype was picked up one time. This chain connects TRBV24-1 to TRBJ2-2; TRBD2 might be the D (6 bases). This CDR3 contains 18 residues. Germline-derived CDR1 and CDR2 are KGHDR and SFDVKD. Trimming shortened V by 6 bases and J by 0 bases, and 19 bases separated the two germline ends. The CDR3 region is CATSTGSGRGSNTGELFF. The CDR3 DNA reads as TGTGCCACCAGTACAGGATCGGGGCGGGGATCGAACACCGGGGAGCTGTTTTTT.

The chain combines TRBV7-8 with TRBJ2-5; tentative D call: TRBD1 (6 bases). The CDR3 sequence is 15 residues long. The V gene lost 1 base and the J gene lost 5 bases, with 14 bases spanning the gap. Germline CDR1 is SGHVS and CDR2 is FQNEAQ. CDR3 loop: CASSLEQGREETQYF. The CDR3 DNA sequence: TGTGCCAGCAGCTTAGAACAGGGAAGGGAGGAGACCCAGTACTTC.

The gene calls are TRBV12-3 or TRBV12-4 and TRBJ1-5, with 9 nucleotides matching TRBD1. The trim removed 6 bases at V and 7 bases at J, leaving 4 bases unmatched. This CDR3 is 13 amino acids long. DNA for the CDR3: TGTGCCAGCAGCAGGGACAGGGTACAGCCCCAGCATTTT. Amino acid sequence: CASSRDRVQPQHF.

As regards this clonotype: A junction end diverges from the germline sequence, so it may reflect a read error. The chain combines TRBV15 with TRBJ2-5; 8 bases agree with TRBD2. The CDR3 covers 15 residues. CDR1 and CDR2 (germline): LNHNV, YYDKDF (reference sequence). CDR3: CAASSLAAGGETQYF. In DNA, the CDR3 is TGTGCCGCCAGCAGCTTAGCTGCGGGAGGCGAGACCCAGTACTTC. Supplemented by reference TRBV15 and TRBJ2-5, the full variable domain reads DAMVIQNPRYQVTQFGKPVTLSCSQTLNHNVMYWYQQKSSQAPKLLFHYYDKDFNNEADTPDNFQSRRPNTSFCFLDIRSPGLGDTAMYLCAASSLAAGGETQYFGPGTRLLVL.

The chain couples TRBV10-3 to TRBJ1-6, with D perhaps matching TRBD1 (6 bases). This CDR3 is built from 16 residues. Germline CDR1 and CDR2: ENHRY and SYGVKD. The V and J ends lost 2 bases and 7 bases respectively, with 15 bases between them. CDR3 coding DNA: TGTGCCATCAGTGAGGGGGTACAGGGTGGAAATTCACCCCTCCACTTT. It is translated as CAISEGVQGGNSPLHF.

There are many counts of this clonotype. The chain employs TRBV7-9 and TRBJ2-2, with a weak D call TRBD2 (6 bases). This CDR3 has 16 amino acids. Germline CDR1 SEHNR, CDR2 FQNEAQ (reference sequence). Trimming stripped 3 bases from V and 1 base from J, with 12 bases between. CDR3 residues: CASSLSQGGNTGELFF. CDR3 in DNA: TGTGCCAGCAGCTTGAGTCAGGGAGGGAACACCGGGGAGCTGTTTTTT.

About this clonotype itself: A much larger clone lies a single base off, so this may be a read error. The rearrangement links TRBV12-3 or TRBV12-4 to TRBJ1-5, with D possibly being TRBD1 (5 bases). This CDR3 has 15 amino acids. As DNA, the CDR3 is TGTACCAGCTCCGGGACTGCAGCGTCGTATCAGCCCCAGCATTTT. Its translation: CTSSGTAASYQPQHF.

As regards this clonotype: Compared with germline, one end of the junction differs, possibly owing to a read error. V gene TRBV10-3 combines with J gene TRBJ2-7, with D tentatively TRBD1 or TRBD2 (5 bases each). This CDR3 is built from 15 residues. From germline, CDR1 is ENHRY and CDR2 SYGVKD. CDR3 sequence reads: CASSLTGTRHWEQYF. CDR3 nucleotides: TGTGCCAGCAGTTTGACCGGGACGAGACACTGGGAGCAGTACTTC.

V and J are TRBV20-1 and TRBJ2-7; tentatively, D is TRBD1 (6 bases). The CDR3 runs to 12 residues. In germline, CDR1 is DFQATT, CDR2 SNEGSKA (reference sequence). Trimming removed 6 bases from V and 2 bases from J, with 11 bases in between. This CDR3 is CSAEDSTYEQYF. The CDR3, as DNA: TGCAGTGCCGAGGACAGCACCTACGAGCAGTACTTC.

In this sample, this clonotype turned up many times. The chain is built from TRBV20-1 and TRBJ1-1; a possible D gene is TRBD1 (6 bases). In germline, CDR1 is DFQATT, CDR2 SNEGSKA (reference sequence). This CDR3 has 14 amino acids. Trimming left V 2 bases short and J 0 bases short, with 10 bases between. Here the CDR3 reads CSARYRDMNTEAFF. In DNA form, the CDR3 reads TGCAGTGCTAGATACAGGGACATGAACACTGAAGCTTTCTTT.

This clonotype was observed a handful of times. The CDR3 DNA sequence: TGTGCCAGCAGCCAAGATAAGGCTACAGGGAGCTCCTACGAGCAGTACTTC. Translation gives CASSQDKATGSSYEQYF. The rearrangement joins TRBV7-2 to TRBJ2-7, with D maybe TRBD1 (6 bases). This CDR3 contains 17 residues. The germline gives CDR1 SGHTA, CDR2 FQGNSA. Trimming removed 5 bases at V and 0 bases at J, with 20 bases between.

This chain connects TRBV5-1 to TRBJ2-5, with TRBD1 as a possible D gene (7 bases). This CDR3 has 15 amino acids. Trimming removed 0 bases at V and 3 bases at J, with 12 bases between. Germline CDR1 SGHRS, CDR2 YFSETQ. Written as DNA, the CDR3 is TGCGCCAGCAGCTTGGTTGTCAGGGGGGAAGAGACCCAGTACTTC. Its protein product is CASSLVVRGEETQYF.

In the case of this clonotype: This may be a read error, as it is one base from a much larger clone. V gene TRBV10-3 combines with J gene TRBJ1-4; D gene ambiguous. Germline V gene data show CDR1 as ENHRY and CDR2 as SYGVKD. The CDR3 is 11 amino acids. CDR3 sequence (DNA): TGTGCCATCGGTGACGGGGAAAAACTGCTTTTT. This sequence encodes CAIGDGEKLLF.

This clonotype has only a few counts. The chain has TRBV2 and TRBJ2-2, with 9 bases lining up with TRBD1. The trim removed 6 bases at V and 5 bases at J, leaving 7 bases unmatched. CDR1 is SNHLY, CDR2 FYNNEI, per germline. The length of the CDR3 is 15 residues. The CDR3 DNA follows: TGTGCCAGCAGAAGCGGGACAGGGTGGACCGGGGAGCTGTTTTTT. Amino acid sequence: CASRSGTGWTGELFF.

This rearrangement joins TRBV10-3 to TRBJ2-5; TRBD1 agrees at 10 bases. This CDR3 contains 16 residues. From germline, CDR1 is ENHRY and CDR2 SYGVKD. Germline trimming cut 0 bases from V and 4 bases from J; bases unmatched to any gene: 5. The CDR3 loop reads CAISESWGQGPETQYF. The DNA of the CDR3 is TGTGCCATCAGTGAGTCATGGGGACAGGGGCCAGAGACCCAGTACTTC.